A selection of T cell receptor beta chains follows, all from one sample in a study of T cells in Graves' hyperthyroidism and ophthalmopathy. TCRdb re-derived calls from the multiplex PCR reads in MiXCR, one entry per CDR3 protein. The sample lists a few hundred thousand distinct CDR3 sequences; approximately 15% were seen once. Sequences were obtained from blood. The receptor set was obtained from a woman aged 25 to 39 with Graves' hyperthyroidism that later progressed to Graves' ophthalmopathy. Both conserved end residues are part of each CDR3. D genes are given only for firm matches. Clone size appears in some rows only: once, few, many, or a class for an expanded clone.

TRBJ2-7 | TRBV14 | many | TRBD2 | TGTGCCAGCAGCCGAAGGTTCCGGCCTCTCCCTGGACTAGCGGGAGCGAGTGGCGAGCAGTACTTC | CASSRRFRPLPGLAGASGEQYF
TRBJ2-3 | TRBV18 | few | TRBD2 | TGTGCCAGCTCACCAGGACTAGCGGGAGCGAGCACAGATACGCAGTATTTT | CASSPGLAGASTDTQYF
TRBJ2-5 | TRBV11-3 | few | NA | TGTGCCAGCAGCCCGTTTTTGGGGGAAGAGACCCAGTACTTC | CASSPFLGEETQYF
TRBJ1-4 | TRBV18 | NA | NA | TGTGCCAGCTCACTACTTGAGCTGGCAGGGAGGTATGCAACTAATGAAAAACTGTTTTTT | CASSLLELAGRYATNEKLFF
TRBJ2-3 | TRBV11-2 | many | NA | TGTGCCAGCAGCCGAATCCGGGGGACTCGTGGAGATACGCAGTATTTT | CASSRIRGTRGDTQYF
TRBJ2-5 | TRBV2 | NA | TRBD2 | TGTGCCAGCAGTGAAGGGGCTAGCGGAGCGCAAGAGACCCAGTACTTC | CASSEGASGAQETQYF
TRBJ2-1 | TRBV24-1 | many | TRBD2 | TGTGCCTCGTCCGGGACTAGCGGGATGAATGAGCAGTTCTTC | CASSGTSGMNEQFF
TRBJ1-1 | TRBV4-1 | NA | TRBD1 | TGCGCCAGCAGCCCCACGGACAGGGGCCCCACTGAAGCTTTCTTT | CASSPTDRGPTEAFF
TRBJ2-7 | TRBV7-2 | NA | NA | TGTGCCAGCAGCCAAGAAGGGAGGTTCGGATACGAGCAGTACTTC | CASSQEGRFGYEQYF
TRBJ2-7 | TRBV10-3 | many | NA | TGTGCCATCAGTGAGTCAGGGGCTTACGAGCAGTACTTC | CAISESGAYEQYF
TRBJ1-1 | TRBV12-3/TRBV12-4 | many | NA | TGTGCCAGCAGCCTCAGGATTCTAGACACTGAAGCTTTCTTT | CASSLRILDTEAFF
TRBJ2-7 | TRBV4-1 | NA | TRBD2 | TGCGCCAGCAGCCACGTTAGCGGGAGAACAATTAACGAGCAGTACTTC | CASSHVSGRTINEQYF
TRBJ1-2 | TRBV10-2 | many | NA | TGCGCCAGCAGTCGGGACCCCGCGAACTATGGCTACACCTTC | CASSRDPANYGYTF
TRBJ1-2 | TRBV30 | NA | NA | TGTGCCTGGAGTACGGGACTCATCTATGGCTACACCTTC | CAWSTGLIYGYTF
TRBJ1-5 | TRBV7-9 | few | NA | TGTGCCAGCAGCTCAGACAGCCAGCCCCAGCATTTT | CASSSDSQPQHF
TRBJ2-1 | TRBV29-1 | NA | TRBD2 | TGCAGCGTTGCAGCGGGAGAGCTCAATGAGCAGTTCTTC | CSVAAGELNEQFF
TRBJ2-1 | TRBV7-2 | many | NA | TGTGCCAGCAGCTTAGCGGGGGACCCCAGGAACCATGAGCAGTTCTTC | CASSLAGDPRNHEQFF
TRBJ1-2 | TRBV27 | many | TRBD1 | TGTGCCAGCAGTCTCGCCCCCGGGACAGGGGATGGCTACACCTTC | CASSLAPGTGDGYTF
TRBJ1-4 | TRBV5-5 | few | TRBD1 | TGTGCCAGCAGCCAACAGGGGGGGGAAAAACTGTTTTTT | CASSQQGGEKLFF
TRBJ2-5 | TRBV10-3 | many | NA | TGTGCCATCAGTGATCTCGGACTCCTCCCTCAAGAGACCCAGTACTTC | CAISDLGLLPQETQYF
TRBJ2-7 | TRBV6-1 | many | TRBD2 | TGTGCCAGCAGTGAGTCTAGCGGGGGCGGCTACGAGCAGTACTTC | CASSESSGGGYEQYF
TRBJ2-3 | TRBV20-1 | many | NA | TGCAGTGCTAGGGGTGACACGAGCACAGATACGCAGTATTTT | CSARGDTSTDTQYF
TRBJ1-2 | TRBV5-4 | NA | TRBD1 | TGTGCCAGCAGCTTGAAAGGGACAGGGGACTATGGCTACACCTTC | CASSLKGTGDYGYTF
TRBJ2-6 | TRBV6-1 | NA | NA | TGTGCCAGCAGCCTCCAGAATACTGGGGCCAACGTCCTGACTTTC | CASSLQNTGANVLTF
TRBJ1-5 | TRBV5-1 | many | TRBD1 | TGCGCCAGCAGCTTGGAGGGGGCTAGCAATCAGCCCCAGCATTTT | CASSLEGASNQPQHF
TRBJ2-7 | TRBV9 | many | TRBD1 | TGTGCCAGCAGCGCGAACCCACAGGGGACCGAGCAGTACTTC | CASSANPQGTEQYF
TRBJ2-7 | TRBV11-2 | NA | NA | TGTGCCAGCAGCTTAGTTGGGGCCGGGATGGAGGACGAGCAGTACTTC | CASSLVGAGMEDEQYF
TRBJ1-2 | TRBV2 | NA | NA | TGTGCCAGCAGTGTCTCAGGGGACTATGGCTACACCTTC | CASSVSGDYGYTF
TRBJ1-3 | TRBV9 | few | TRBD1 | TGTGCCAGCAGCGCAGGACAGGTCTCTGGAAACACCATATATTTT | CASSAGQVSGNTIYF
TRBJ1-2 | TRBV5-6 | NA | TRBD1 | TGTGCCAGCAGCTTGGTAGGACAGGATGGCGATGGCTACACCTTC | CASSLVGQDGDGYTF
TRBJ2-1 | TRBV29-1 | many | TRBD1 | TGCAGCGTTACTAAAACGAAGACAGGGAGCTCCTACAATGAGCAGTTCTTC | CSVTKTKTGSSYNEQFF
TRBJ2-7 | TRBV20-1 | NA | NA | TGCAGTGCTAGCGGGGGCGAGCACGAGCAGTACTTC | CSASGGEHEQYF
TRBJ2-1 | TRBV7-9 | many | NA | TGTGCCAGCAGCTTAGGGCGTGAGAGCTCCTACAATGAGCAGTTCTTC | CASSLGRESSYNEQFF